Each of the 18 T cell receptor beta chains below was sequenced from the same sample in a study of blood T cell repertoires in COVID-19. The data were produced by immunoSEQ multiplex PCR, yet TCRdb's version contains in-frame clones alone and is incomplete. Of a few hundred thousand clones listed, about 90% are singletons. Sequenced input: peripheral blood. Every receptor here comes from a woman aged 35 to 49 with acute or convalescent COVID-19.

V and J are TRBV5-6 and TRBJ1-2; no reliable D call. V was pared by 1 base and J by 8 bases, with 6 bases between. This CDR3 spans 11 amino acids. Looked up from germline, CDR1 is SGHDT and CDR2 is YYEEEE. This CDR3 reads CASSLTAGYTF. The CDR3 nucleotides are TGTGCCAGCAGCTTGACAGCCGGCTACACCTTC.

This chain connects TRBV12-3 or TRBV12-4 to TRBJ1-1; the D is unclear. This CDR3 has 12 amino acids. Trimming removed 3 bases at V and 1 base at J, with 3 bases between. The DNA for the CDR3 is TGTGCCAGCAGTTTCGGGAACACTGAAGCTTTCTTT. This translates into CASSFGNTEAFF.

This clone has a single count. The chain carries TRBV5-1 and TRBJ1-5, with TRBD1 as a possible D gene (6 bases). With 5 bases removed from V and 3 bases from J, the gap between germline ends came to 15 bases. Germline lookup yields CDR1 SGHRS and CDR2 YFSETQ. This CDR3 is 15 amino acids long. The CDR3 DNA follows: TGCGCCAGCAGTATCTCAGGGGACCCCAATCAGCCCCAGCATTTT. It codes for CASSISGDPNQPQHF. The variable domain in full, completed from reference TRBV5-1 and TRBJ1-5, reads KAGVTQTPRYLIKTRGQQVTLSCSPISGHRSVSWYQQTPGQGLQFLFEYFSETQRNKGNFPGRFSGRQFSNSRSEMNVSTLELGDSALYLCASSISGDPNQPQHFGDGTRLSIL.

The chain has TRBV19 and TRBJ1-2, with TRBD1 identical over 10 bases. From germline, CDR1 is LNHDA and CDR2 SQIVND (reference sequence). The junction had 8 bases not matched to a gene; V was cut back by 5 bases and J by 2 bases. The CDR3 length is 16 residues. The CDR3: CASSLPPGQGNYGYTF. CDR3 sequence (DNA): TGTGCCAGTAGTCTCCCACCGGGACAGGGGAACTATGGCTACACCTTC.

The rearrangement links TRBV5-1 to TRBJ2-2; TRBD2 aligns across 11 bases. This CDR3 is 17 amino acids long. CDR1 and CDR2 from the germline V gene are SGHRS and YFSETQ. After removal of 2 bases from V and 0 bases from J, the junction contained 3 bases not matched to a gene. In DNA form, the CDR3 reads TGCGCCAGCAGCTTAACGACTAGCGGGACGAACACCGGGGAGCTGTTTTTT. Residues: CASSLTTSGTNTGELFF.

The chain is built from TRBV9 and TRBJ1-6; D may be TRBD1 (5 bases). The CDR3 is 14 residues long. The germline V gene encodes CDR1 SGDLS and CDR2 YYNGEE. V lost 1 base to trimming and J lost 10 bases, with 12 bases between them. CDR3 coding DNA: TGTGCCAGCAGCGTAAAGGGGATGGGGTCACCCCTCCACTTT. It specifies CASSVKGMGSPLHF.

The chain employs TRBV5-6 and TRBJ1-5, with 7 bases fitting TRBD1. Per the germline V gene, CDR1 is SGHDT and CDR2 is YYEEEE. Unmatched junction bases numbered 2, after V lost 4 bases and J lost 4 bases. The CDR3 consists of 13 residues. DNA of the CDR3: TGTGCCAGCAGCCGGGACAGTAATCAGCCCCAGCATTTT. Protein: CASSRDSNQPQHF.

Details on this clone: This same CDR3 is encoded by further DNA sequences in the sample. This chain connects TRBV12-3 or TRBV12-4 to TRBJ1-5; 7 positions match TRBD1. V shed 3 bases, J shed 5 bases, and the junction held 1 base outside the gene matches. The CDR3 runs to 13 residues. The CDR3 reads CASSFTGDQPQHF. The DNA of the CDR3 is TGTGCCAGCAGTTTTACAGGGGATCAGCCCCAGCATTTT.

The chain couples TRBV6-6 to TRBJ1-5; 7 positions agree with TRBD1. Germline CDR1 and CDR2: MNHNY and SVGAGI (reference sequence). Unmatched junction bases numbered 8, after V lost 6 bases and J lost 0 bases. The CDR3 contains 16 residues. CDR3 DNA: TGTGCCAGCAGCAAAGAACAGGGGTATAGCAATCAGCCCCAGCATTTT. Protein: CASSKEQGYSNQPQHF.

The chain uses TRBV6-6 and TRBJ1-1; 10 bases are shared with TRBD1. Germline-derived CDR1 and CDR2 are MNHNY and SVGAGI (reference sequence). V shed 5 bases, J shed 5 bases, and the junction held 14 bases outside the gene matches. The CDR3 sequence is 17 residues long. In DNA, the CDR3 is TGTGCCAGCAGTCCCCCCCGGACAGGGGGAAGTGGTACTGAAGCTTTCTTT. Its protein product is CASSPPRTGGSGTEAFF.

A note on this clone: Within the sample, other DNA sequences also encode this same CDR3. This chain connects TRBV9 to TRBJ1-1, with 7 bases lining up with TRBD1. CDR3 length: 15 residues. With V trimmed by 0 bases and J by 0 bases, 2 bases remained unmatched. Germline CDR1 reads SGDLS; CDR2 reads YYNGEE. CDR3 amino acids: CASSVGGTVNTEAFF. The CDR3 DNA follows: TGTGCCAGCAGCGTAGGCGGGACAGTGAACACTGAAGCTTTCTTT.

The chain employs TRBV5-1 and TRBJ2-3; 10 bases map to TRBD2. Losses at the gene ends were 0 bases for V and 5 bases for J; bases not matched to a gene: 6. Germline CDR1 SGHRS, CDR2 YFSETQ. The CDR3 extends over 16 amino acids. CDR3 sequence reads: CASSLASGGAVDTQYF. DNA for the CDR3: TGCGCCAGCAGCTTGGCCAGCGGGGGGGCCGTAGATACGCAGTATTTT.

CDR3 sequence: CASSTDRTNYGYTF. DNA of the CDR3: TGTGCCAGTAGTACGGACAGGACTAACTATGGCTACACCTTC. The chain links TRBV19 to TRBJ1-2, with 7 nucleotides matching TRBD1. This CDR3 is 14 amino acids long. Germline CDR1 reads LNHDA; CDR2 reads SQIVND (reference sequence). Trimming removed 4 bases from V and 0 bases from J; junction bases left unmatched: 2.

The chain joins TRBV6-1 to TRBJ2-3; 7 nucleotides align to TRBD2. The CDR3 length is 16 residues. CDR1 and CDR2 from the germline V gene are MNHNS and SASEGT. Trimming at V came to 2 bases and at J to 2 bases, leaving 7 bases not matched to a gene. In DNA, the CDR3 is TGTGCCAGCAGTGAACTCGTGGGGGGGATCACAGATACGCAGTATTTT. Encoded protein: CASSELVGGITDTQYF.

This clone occurred once. The chain carries TRBV7-2 and TRBJ2-3, with D possibly TRBD2 on 5 matching bases. The germline CDR1 and CDR2 sequences are SGHTA and FQGNSA. CDR3 size: 14 residues. Trimming removed 3 bases from V and 3 bases from J, with 10 bases in between. This CDR3 reads CASSFAGRTDTQYF. The CDR3 bases are TGTGCCAGCAGCTTTGCGGGTCGAACAGATACGCAGTATTTT. The full variable domain, completed using reference TRBV7-2 and TRBJ2-3, is GAGVSQSPSNKVTEKGKDVELRCDPISGHTALYWYRQSLGQGLEFLIYFQGNSAPDKSGLPSDRFSAERTGGSVSTLTIQRTQQEDSAVYLCASSFAGRTDTQYFGPGTRLTVL.

The chain joins TRBV5-1 to TRBJ2-3, with 8 bases lining up with TRBD2. Germline trimming cut 4 bases from V and 3 bases from J; bases unmatched to any gene: 10. The germline V gene has CDR1 SGHRS and CDR2 YFSETQ. The CDR3 totals 16 residues. The chain's CDR3 is CASSALAGGRTDTQYF. The DNA for the CDR3 is TGCGCCAGCAGCGCCCTGGCGGGGGGCCGGACAGATACGCAGTATTTT.

The J gene is TRBJ1-2, the V gene TRBV7-2, with a weak D call TRBD1 (5 bases). The germline V and J ends were trimmed by 0 bases and 4 bases, with 12 bases remaining between them. CDR1 is SGHTA, CDR2 FQGNSA, per germline. CDR3 length: 15 residues. CDR3 residues: CASSLALGGRYGYTF. The DNA of the CDR3 is TGTGCCAGCAGCTTAGCGCTGGGGGGTCGCTATGGCTACACCTTC.

The rearrangement joins TRBV19 to TRBJ1-6, with unresolved D. CDR1 is LNHDA, CDR2 SQIVND, per germline (reference sequence). The CDR3 has 14 amino acids. The ends were cut back, 10 bases at V and 0 bases at J, with 10 bases in the middle. The CDR3 nucleotides are TGTGCCACCAGCGTAAGCTCCTATAATTCACCCCTCCACTTT. It encodes CATSVSSYNSPLHF.